The next 20 T cell receptor beta chains were all read from a single sample in a study of blood T cell repertoires in COVID-19. Method: immunoSEQ multiplex PCR; TCRdb's copy keeps in-frame clones and lacks some. Of 150,000 to 200,000 clones listed, more than 80% are singletons. Source material: peripheral blood. These receptors were obtained from a man aged 50 or older with acute or convalescent COVID-19.

The chain carries TRBV19 and TRBJ2-1; TRBD2 agrees at 7 bases. V trimming: 7 bases; J trimming: 4 bases; junction bases outside the gene matches: 1. The CDR3 loop spans 12 amino acids. Germline V gene data show CDR1 as LNHDA and CDR2 as SQIVND (reference sequence). For the CDR3, the DNA is TGTGCCAGTACTAGCGGATACAATGAGCAGTTCTTC. It is translated as CASTSGYNEQFF.

The CDR3 sequence is CASSSGTDFIHTEAFF. Here the CDR3 DNA reads TGTGCCAGCAGCTCCGGGACAGACTTCATCCACACTGAAGCTTTCTTT. The chain uses TRBV5-6 and TRBJ1-1; 7 nucleotides match TRBD1. V shed 3 bases and J 3 bases; nucleotides not matched to a gene: 11. CDR1 SGHDT and CDR2 YYEEEE come from the germline V gene. This CDR3 is built from 16 residues.

The chain has TRBV19 and TRBJ1-1, with a weak D call TRBD1 (5 bases). CDR1 is LNHDA and CDR2 is SQIVND in the germline V gene (reference sequence). The CDR3 length is 14 residues. V was pared by 3 bases and J by 1 base, with 9 bases between. The CDR3 DNA is TGTGCCAGTAGTATGTCCAGGGAGAACACTGAAGCTTTCTTT. Its protein is CASSMSRENTEAFF.

This clone was observed once. V usage is TRBV4-1 and J usage is TRBJ1-3; 7 nucleotides agree with TRBD1. Germline CDR1 and CDR2: MGHRA and YSYEKL. The CDR3 extends over 15 amino acids. Losses at the gene ends were 3 bases for V and 5 bases for J; bases not matched to a gene: 7. The CDR3 here is CASSQTGISRNTIYF. Written as DNA, the CDR3 is TGCGCCAGCAGCCAGACAGGGATAAGTAGAAACACCATATATTTT.

The table lists this clone with a count of one. The gene calls are TRBV7-6 and TRBJ2-3, with 7 bases identical to TRBD2. CDR1 and CDR2 from the germline V gene are SGHVS and FNYEAQ. The CDR3 runs 14 residues. Trimming removed 5 bases from V and 2 bases from J; junction bases left unmatched: 4. The CDR3 DNA reads TGTGCCAGCAGCCCCGGGGGGTACACAGATACGCAGTATTTT. As protein: CASSPGGYTDTQYF. The variable domain in full, completed from reference TRBV7-6 and TRBJ2-3, reads GAGVSQSPRYKVTKRGQDVALRCDPISGHVSLYWYRQALGQGPEFLTYFNYEAQQDKSGLPNDRFSAERPEGSISTLTIQRTEQRDSAMYRCASSPGGYTDTQYFGPGTRLTVL.

Regarding this clone: Other nucleotide sequences in the sample specify the same CDR3. CDR3 loop: CASSLGQGGNTIYF. CDR3 DNA: TGTGCCAGCAGCTTGGGACAGGGGGGAAACACCATATATTTT. This chain connects TRBV5-6 to TRBJ1-3; TRBD1 matches at 8 bases. The CDR3 covers 14 residues. V dropped 0 bases and J dropped 4; count of bases not matched to a gene: 0. Looked up from germline, CDR1 is SGHDT and CDR2 is YYEEEE.

The CDR3 region has the DNA TGTGCCAGTCTACGCCCTCCTTACTATGGCTACACCTTC. Its translation is CASLRPPYYGYTF. The V and J genes are TRBV19 and TRBJ1-2; D uncertain. CDR1 and CDR2 (germline): LNHDA, SQIVND (reference sequence). Trimming shortened V by 8 bases and J by 3 bases, and 13 bases separated the two germline ends. The CDR3 loop spans 13 amino acids.

V usage is TRBV3-1 (or the pseudogene TRBV3-2) and J usage is TRBJ1-4, with D uncertain. Trimming removed 4 bases from V and 6 bases from J, with 12 bases in between. Per germline, CDR1 LGHDT and CDR2 YNNKEL (reference sequence). The CDR3 runs to 14 residues. The CDR3 DNA reads as TGTGCCAGCAGCCCTTTTCAGTTGCATGAAAAACTGTTTTTT. This translates into CASSPFQLHEKLFF.

The rearrangement joins TRBV28 to TRBJ1-2; a weak D match, TRBD1 (6 bases). V was clipped by 11 bases and J by 4 bases, with 14 bases between them. The CDR3 is 12 amino acids. Germline lookup yields CDR1 MDHEN and CDR2 SYDVKM. This CDR3 reads CASLQGFYGYTF. Here the CDR3 DNA reads TGTGCCTCCTTACAGGGTTTCTATGGCTACACCTTC.

The chain carries TRBV19 and TRBJ2-4, with 15 bases fitting TRBD2. The V segment lost 4 bases and the J segment 6 bases; nucleotides outside the gene matches: 4. There are 16 residues in the CDR3. The germline V gene encodes CDR1 LNHDA and CDR2 SQIVND (reference sequence). The CDR3 DNA reads as TGTGCCAGTAGTACCCGGACTAGCGGGGGGGGAAACATTCAGTACTTC. Amino acid sequence: CASSTRTSGGGNIQYF.

The chain is built from TRBV15 and TRBJ1-2, with 8 bases identical to TRBD1. V was clipped by 1 base and J by 6 bases; unmatched bases: 13. The CDR3 has 17 residues. Germline loops: CDR1 LNHNV, CDR2 YYDKDF (reference sequence). The chain's CDR3 is CATSRGESWAGGHGYTF. The CDR3 region has the DNA TGTGCCACCAGCAGAGGGGAGAGTTGGGCAGGGGGCCATGGCTACACCTTC.

The rearrangement uses TRBV28 and TRBJ1-5; 10 bases match TRBD1. Looked up from germline, CDR1 is MDHEN and CDR2 is SYDVKM. J was trimmed by 2 bases and V by 6 bases; bases with no gene match: 4. The CDR3 runs to 15 residues. CDR3 in DNA: TGTGCCAGCAGGGGGACAGGGGTTGGCAATCAGCCCCAGCATTTT. Its protein is CASRGTGVGNQPQHF.

The V call is TRBV18, the J call TRBJ2-1; weak D call: TRBD1 (6 bases). Germline CDR1 reads KGHSH; CDR2 reads LQKENI. V dropped 8 bases and J dropped 0 bases, with 14 bases sitting between them. The CDR3 has 15 residues. For the CDR3, the DNA is TGTGCCAGCCTTCAGGGGACCCGCTCCTACAATGAGCAGTTCTTC. Translation gives CASLQGTRSYNEQFF.

The chain links TRBV10-3 to TRBJ2-4, with D tentatively TRBD1 (6 bases). Per germline, CDR1 ENHRY and CDR2 SYGVKD. V lost 3 bases to trimming and J lost 4 bases, with 7 bases between them. CDR3 length: 13 residues. CDR3 residues: CAISERGKNIQYF. CDR3 bases: TGTGCCATCAGTGAAAGGGGGAAAAACATTCAGTACTTC.

This chain uses TRBV28 with TRBJ1-1, with 9 positions matching TRBD1. The J segment lost 0 bases and the V segment lost 6 bases, leaving 2 bases of the junction unmatched. CDR1 and CDR2 (germline): MDHEN, SYDVKM. The CDR3 is 14 residues long. CDR3 coding DNA: TGTGCCAGCAGACGGACAGGGGTGAACACTGAAGCTTTCTTT. Its translation is CASRRTGVNTEAFF.

The chain carries TRBV6-6 and TRBJ2-2, with D unclear. V was trimmed by 3 bases and J by 1 base, leaving 6 bases between them. The CDR3 contains 14 residues. The germline V gene encodes CDR1 MNHNY and CDR2 SVGAGI (reference sequence). The CDR3 protein is CASSYGKNTGELFF. In DNA form, the CDR3 reads TGTGCCAGCAGTTATGGCAAGAACACCGGGGAGCTGTTTTTT.

The chain has TRBV19 and TRBJ1-6; D uncertain. CDR1 is LNHDA, CDR2 SQIVND, per germline (reference sequence). The CDR3 is 15 residues long. V lost 7 bases and J lost 9, with 19 bases in between. The CDR3 sequence is CASTPQAYEGSPLHF. CDR3 nucleotides: TGTGCCAGTACACCGCAGGCCTACGAGGGTTCACCCCTCCACTTT.

The chain joins TRBV6-6 to TRBJ1-5; D is ambiguous. Between the trimmed V and J ends, which lost 6 bases and 11 bases, there was a span of 17 bases. The CDR3 is 13 amino acids. CDR1 is MNHNY, CDR2 SVGAGI, per germline (reference sequence). The CDR3 region is CASSLSGSLAQHF. The CDR3, as DNA: TGTGCCAGCAGCCTTTCGGGAAGTCTGGCCCAGCATTTT.

This clone was counted between two and nine times. CDR3 sequence: CATSEIPSGGGRITGELFF. The DNA of the CDR3 is TGTGCCACCAGTGAAATTCCCTCTGGGGGGGGGCGAATCACCGGGGAGCTGTTTTTT. J is TRBJ2-2 and V is TRBV24-1; perhaps TRBD2 as D (7 bases). V lost 4 bases and J 4 bases, leaving 24 bases between the germline ends. Germline CDR1 reads KGHDR; CDR2 reads SFDVKD. The CDR3 extends over 19 amino acids.

J is TRBJ1-3 and V is TRBV18, with 9 nucleotides matching TRBD1. The CDR3 loop spans 16 amino acids. V shed 3 bases and J 0 bases; nucleotides not matched to a gene: 3. The V gene's germline CDR1 is KGHSH and CDR2 LQKENI. Here the CDR3 reads CASSPGTGNSGNTIYF. The CDR3 nucleotides are TGTGCCAGCTCACCGGGGACAGGGAACTCTGGAAACACCATATATTTT.